This TCR beta chain was retrieved from a study of PD-L1 blockade in urothelial cancer listed by TCRdb under 2017. General notes on the study: Therapy was started in the mid-2010s for all patients, and atezolizumab 1,200 mg was administered intravenously every 3 weeks. Durable clinical benefit was defined as a progression-free survival longer than 6 months, and TCR features were additionally tested against progression-free survival and overall survival. Pretreatment blood TCR-seq was available for under 35 patients, at least one posttreatment blood collection was obtained for 25 or so patients, and tumor TCR-seq was available for 25 or so patients. Blood samples were analyzed 3 weeks after the start of treatment (second dose) and 6 weeks after the start of treatment. Durable clinical benefit was achieved by nine patients but not by the remaining 20. A median of around 150,000 T cells and some 90,000 unique TCRs was obtained from blood samples, and a median clonality of roughly 0.082 was observed. An ECOG performance status of 0 or 1 was recorded for the patients, and 0 to 3 prior chemotherapy regimens had been received by the patients. Pretreatment tumor samples, along with matched peripheral blood serially collected before and after atezolizumab treatment, were subjected to TCR sequencing. In the same patients who had TCR sequencing, pretreatment tumors also underwent whole exome sequencing and RNA sequencing. Twenty-five of 29 patients were identified as males with urothelial cancer of bladder origin, and a prior smoking history was reported by 18 of 29 patients. The study, an exploratory multi-omic analysis, examined somatic, immune and clinical correlates of response to PD-L1 blockade with atezolizumab in urothelial cancer. Summary of the overall study and its limitations: A pretreatment peripheral blood TCR clonality below the median was linked to improved progression-free and overall survival. Because the sample size was small (n = 29) and many of the analyses were exploratory, the results are meant to be hypothesis-generating. Patients with durable benefit showed greater expansion of tumor-associated TCR clones in peripheral blood 3 weeks after starting treatment (n of about 20, p = 0.022).

A cohort of about 30 patients with locally advanced or metastatic urothelial carcinoma, treated at Memorial Sloan Kettering on a trial protocol, was included. Peripheral blood mononuclear cells were collected pretreatment and during treatment, with between 1 and 8 total time points per patient. The Qiagen DNeasy Blood extraction kit was used to purify genomic DNA from total PBMCs and tumor samples. PBMCs were collected pretreatment and during treatment, and were isolated and stored as previously described. Synthetic TCR analog templates were spiked into each PCR so that absolute template abundance could be estimated from read counts. TCRbeta CDR3 regions were amplified from genomic DNA with bias-controlled V and J gene primers using the immunoSEQ assay. Sequencing of rearranged TCRbeta segments was done at approximately 20X coverage. Regarding the original processing steps: Clustering was used to correct sequencing errors, and CDR3s were annotated against IMGT so that V, D and J genes could be assigned. Downstream analyses used only productive TCRbeta rearrangements and left out out-of-frame or stop-codon sequences. To compute clonality, Shannon entropy was normalized by the log of the number of unique productive sequences and then subtracted from one. Fisher's exact test with Benjamini-Hochberg correction, at a threshold of adjusted p below 0.01, was used to find clones that differed between time points or between blood and tumor. As stored in TCRdb, this immuneACCESS dataset retains in-frame rearrangements with V and J assigned. A fraction of the clones does not appear; measured against another copy, unresolved V genes explain less than half of the discrepancy, and the remainder lacks a known reason. That table supplies the V and J calls and clone size; D and trimming were determined from the DNA. The sample contains 85,000 to 130,000 clones, around 93% of them found a single time. Approximately 1% of the sample rests with the top ten.

CDR3 length: 11 amino acids, cysteine to phenylalanine. This entry keeps only the CDR3 DNA: 33 bases, framed from base 1. V lost 3 bases and J lost 7 bases; the stretch between them is 4 bases long. CDR1 and CDR2, looked up from the germline V gene, are MNHNS and SASEGT. This clone occurred once. Its antigen is unknown. Nothing much larger sits one base from this clone, and base qualities are not available. The sample has other DNA sequences that encode this CDR3 too. The sequencing used PBMCs, collected around atezolizumab (anti-PD-L1) treatment. This receptor chain uses TRBV6-1 and TRBJ1-5, with no confidently assigned D gene. This receptor was taken from a woman aged 80 or over with urothelial cancer. The sequence in DNA is TGTGCCAGCAGTGATGGCCAGCCCCAGCATTTT. The encoded protein is CASSDGQPQHF.